These 9 T cell receptor beta chains originate from one sample sequenced in a study of CD8+ T cells in alopecia areata. Sequencing used cDNA as its template, made by extracting RNA and reverse transcribing it. Assay: immunoSEQ multiplex PCR; the TCRdb copy retains only in-frame clones and omits some. This table holds 70,000 or so clones, 55% to 75% found once. This specimen consisted of CD8+ T cells sorted from blood, obtained at week 0. These receptors came from a human donor with alopecia areata.

The rearrangement uses TRBV4-1 and TRBJ2-5; D ambiguous. V was trimmed by 1 base and J by 4 bases, leaving 13 bases between them. This CDR3 is built from 15 residues. The germline CDR1 and CDR2 sequences are MGHRA and YSYEKL. DNA of the CDR3: TGCGCCAGCAGCCAAGGATTGAATTCGGGAGAGACCCAGTACTTC. Protein product: CASSQGLNSGETQYF.

The rearrangement joins TRBV19 to TRBJ2-7, with D maybe TRBD2 (5 bases). V was trimmed by 3 bases and J by 2 bases, leaving 11 bases between them. CDR3 size: 14 residues. The germline V gene encodes CDR1 LNHDA and CDR2 SQIVND (reference sequence). CDR3 sequence: CASSISGSTYEQYF. DNA for the CDR3: TGTGCCAGTAGTATCAGCGGCAGCACCTACGAGCAGTACTTC.

The chain uses TRBV29-1 and TRBJ1-1; D gene uncertain. Trimming took off 8 bases at V and 1 base at J, with 11 bases between the two ends. The CDR3 loop spans 12 amino acids. CDR1 is SQVTM, CDR2 ANQGSEA, per germline. CDR3 sequence (DNA): TGCAGCATCTTCGCGGGGAACACTGAAGCTTTCTTT. Its protein is CSIFAGNTEAFF.

The rearrangement uses TRBV4-2 and TRBJ1-1; the match to TRBD1 covers 7 bases. V dropped 3 bases and J dropped 3; count of bases not matched to a gene: 4. The CDR3 spans 14 residues. Per germline, CDR1 LGHNA and CDR2 YNFKEQ. Here the CDR3 DNA reads TGTGCCAGCAGCCAGGGAACAGGGGACACTGAAGCTTTCTTT. Its protein is CASSQGTGDTEAFF.

The V and J genes are TRBV4-1 and TRBJ2-7; 7 bases align to TRBD2. The CDR3 sequence is 15 residues long. Unmatched junction bases numbered 10, after V lost 4 bases and J lost 4 bases. The germline gives CDR1 MGHRA, CDR2 YSYEKL. CDR3 sequence reads: CASSPGWGGNYEQYF. The CDR3 nucleotides read TGCGCCAGCAGCCCCGGTTGGGGAGGGAATTACGAGCAGTACTTC.

The chain couples TRBV27 to TRBJ1-2, with TRBD1 matching over 11 bases. V lost 3 bases to trimming and J lost 0 bases; unmatched junction nucleotides: 6. The CDR3 extends over 17 amino acids. CDR1 and CDR2 from the germline V gene are MNHEY and SMNVEV (reference sequence). CDR3 sequence: CASSFLGQGGPNYGYTF. The CDR3 nucleotides read TGTGCCAGCAGTTTCTTGGGACAGGGGGGACCTAACTATGGCTACACCTTC.

DNA of the CDR3: TGTGCCACCAGCCCAGGACAGGGACAGGGGAAAGATACGCAGTATTTT. Its protein is CATSPGQGQGKDTQYF. V usage is TRBV15 and J usage is TRBJ2-3; 10 bases agree with TRBD1. The V gene end was trimmed by 5 bases and the J gene end by 5 bases; junction bases not matched to a gene: 10. CDR3 length: 16 amino acids. The germline gives CDR1 LNHNV, CDR2 YYDKDF (reference sequence).

The chain has TRBV27 and TRBJ1-1; tentatively, D is TRBD1 (6 bases). V gave up 5 bases and J gave up 2 bases, with 15 bases separating them. The CDR3 runs to 15 residues. The germline V gene encodes CDR1 MNHEY and CDR2 SMNVEV (reference sequence). CDR3 in amino acids: CASSDLGAPNTEAFF. DNA of the CDR3: TGTGCCAGCAGTGACTTGGGGGCCCCAAACACTGAAGCTTTCTTT.

V is TRBV7-9 and J is TRBJ1-5; TRBD1 matches 7 bases. CDR1 and CDR2 (germline): SEHNR, FQNEAQ (reference sequence). V lost 4 bases, J lost 7 bases, and 7 bases stayed unmatched. This CDR3 spans 14 amino acids. CDR3 in DNA: TGTGCCAGCAGCTCCTTGACAGGGAACCAGCCCCAGCATTTT. This sequence encodes CASSSLTGNQPQHF.